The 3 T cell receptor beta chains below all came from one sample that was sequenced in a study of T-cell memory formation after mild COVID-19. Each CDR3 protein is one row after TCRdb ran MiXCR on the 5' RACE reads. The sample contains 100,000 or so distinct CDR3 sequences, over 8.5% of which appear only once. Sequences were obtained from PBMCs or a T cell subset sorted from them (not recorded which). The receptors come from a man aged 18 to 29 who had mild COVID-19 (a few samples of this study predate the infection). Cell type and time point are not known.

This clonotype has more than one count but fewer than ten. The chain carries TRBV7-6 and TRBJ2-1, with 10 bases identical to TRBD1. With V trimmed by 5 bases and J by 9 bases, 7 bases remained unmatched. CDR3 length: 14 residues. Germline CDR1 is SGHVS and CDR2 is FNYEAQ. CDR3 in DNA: TGTGCCAGCAGCCCCGGGACAGGGGAACCTGAGCAGTTCTTC. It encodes CASSPGTGEPEQFF.

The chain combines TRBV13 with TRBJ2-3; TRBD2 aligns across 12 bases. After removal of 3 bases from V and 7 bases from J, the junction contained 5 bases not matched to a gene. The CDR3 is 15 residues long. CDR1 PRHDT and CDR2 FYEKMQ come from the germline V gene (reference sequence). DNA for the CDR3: TGTGCCAGCAGCTTTCGGACTAGCGGGGAACATACGCAGTATTTT. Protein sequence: CASSFRTSGEHTQYF. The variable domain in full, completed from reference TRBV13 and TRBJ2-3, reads AAGVIQSPRHLIKEKRETATLKCYPIPRHDTVYWYQQGPGQDPQFLISFYEKMQSDKGSIPDRFSAQQFSDYHSELNMSSLELGDSALYFCASSFRTSGEHTQYFGPGTRLTVL.

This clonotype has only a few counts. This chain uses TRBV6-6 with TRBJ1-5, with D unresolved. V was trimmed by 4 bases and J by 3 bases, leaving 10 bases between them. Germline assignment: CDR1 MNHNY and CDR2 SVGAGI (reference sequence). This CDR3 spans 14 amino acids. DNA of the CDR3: TGTGCCAGCAGTTCAACAGCAACCAATCAGCCCCAGCATTTT. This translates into CASSSTATNQPQHF.